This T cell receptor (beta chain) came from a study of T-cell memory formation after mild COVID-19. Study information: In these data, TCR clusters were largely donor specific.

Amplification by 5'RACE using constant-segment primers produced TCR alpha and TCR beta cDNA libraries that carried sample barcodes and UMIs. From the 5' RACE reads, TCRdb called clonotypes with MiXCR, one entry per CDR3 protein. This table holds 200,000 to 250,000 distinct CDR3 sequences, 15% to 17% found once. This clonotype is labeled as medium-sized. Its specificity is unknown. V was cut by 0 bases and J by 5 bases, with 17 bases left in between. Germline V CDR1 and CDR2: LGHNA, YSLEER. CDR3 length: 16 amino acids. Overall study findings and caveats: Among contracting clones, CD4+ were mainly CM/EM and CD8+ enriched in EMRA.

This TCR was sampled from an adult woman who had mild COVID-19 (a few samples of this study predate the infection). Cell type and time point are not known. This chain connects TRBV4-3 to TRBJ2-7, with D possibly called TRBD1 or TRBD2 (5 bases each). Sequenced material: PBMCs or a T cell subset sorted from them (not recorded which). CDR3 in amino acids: CASSQDLIRGVNEQYF. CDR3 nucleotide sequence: TGCGCCAGCAGCCAAGATCTTATACGAGGGGTCAACGAGCAGTACTTC.